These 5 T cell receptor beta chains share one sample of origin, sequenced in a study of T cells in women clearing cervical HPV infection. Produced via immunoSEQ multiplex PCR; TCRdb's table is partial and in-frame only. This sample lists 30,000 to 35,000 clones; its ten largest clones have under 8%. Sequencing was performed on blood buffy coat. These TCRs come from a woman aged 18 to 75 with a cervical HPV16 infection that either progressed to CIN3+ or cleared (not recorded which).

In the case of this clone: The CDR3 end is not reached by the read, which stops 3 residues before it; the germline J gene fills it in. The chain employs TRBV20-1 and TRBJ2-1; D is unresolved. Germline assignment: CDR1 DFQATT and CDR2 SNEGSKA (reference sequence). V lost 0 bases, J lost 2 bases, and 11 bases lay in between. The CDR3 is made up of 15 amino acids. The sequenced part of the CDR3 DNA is TGCAGTGCTAGAGATACAGATTTTACCTACAATGAG. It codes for CSARDTDFTYNE. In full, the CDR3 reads CSARDTDFTYNEQFF.

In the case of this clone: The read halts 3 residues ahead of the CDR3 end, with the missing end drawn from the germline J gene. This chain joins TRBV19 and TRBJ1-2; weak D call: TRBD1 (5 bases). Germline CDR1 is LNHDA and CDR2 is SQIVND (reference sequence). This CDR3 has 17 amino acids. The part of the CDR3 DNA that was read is TGTGCCAGTAGTTCTTCCTCGGGACTAGCGGGCTACAATGAC. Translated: CASSSSSGLAGYND. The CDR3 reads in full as CASSSSSGLAGYNDYTF.

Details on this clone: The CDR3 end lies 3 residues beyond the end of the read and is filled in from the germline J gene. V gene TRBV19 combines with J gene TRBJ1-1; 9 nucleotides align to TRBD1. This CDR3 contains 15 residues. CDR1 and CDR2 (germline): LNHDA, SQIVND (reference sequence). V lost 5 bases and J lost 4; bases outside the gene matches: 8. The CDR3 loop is CASSAGQGTSTEAFF. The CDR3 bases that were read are TGTGCCAGTAGTGCCGGACAGGGGACGAGCACTGAA.

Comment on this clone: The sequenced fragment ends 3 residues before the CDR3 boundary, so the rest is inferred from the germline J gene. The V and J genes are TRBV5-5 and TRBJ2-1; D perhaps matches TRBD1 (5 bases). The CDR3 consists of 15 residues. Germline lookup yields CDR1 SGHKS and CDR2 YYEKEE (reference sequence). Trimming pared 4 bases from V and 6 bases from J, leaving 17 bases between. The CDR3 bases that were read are TGTGCCAGCAGCCCACCTAGGGGTGGGGTCAATGAG. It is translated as CASSPPRGGVNE. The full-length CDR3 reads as CASSPPRGGVNEQFF.

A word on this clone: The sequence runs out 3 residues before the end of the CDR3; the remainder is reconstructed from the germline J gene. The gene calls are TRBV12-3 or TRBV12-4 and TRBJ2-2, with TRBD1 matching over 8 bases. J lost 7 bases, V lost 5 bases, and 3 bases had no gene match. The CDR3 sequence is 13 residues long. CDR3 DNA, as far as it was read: TGTGCCAGCAGTGGACAGGGTGACGGGGAG. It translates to CASSGQGDGE. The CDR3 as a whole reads CASSGQGDGELFF.